The 2 T cell receptor beta chains reported below all come from one sample, sequenced in a study of shared T cell receptors in the human thymus. The protocol was immunoSEQ multiplex PCR, while the TCRdb copy is restricted to in-frame clones and leaves out a portion. The profile covers approximately 730,000 clones, with 80% to 90% appearing a single time and roughly 0.01% taken by the ten largest. The same sample was also studied in work on human thymus T cells.

Material: thymocytes. The receptors derive from a girl under two years old with a congenital heart defect.

This rearrangement joins TRBV2 to TRBJ2-5; D is undetermined. The germline V gene encodes CDR1 SNHLY and CDR2 FYNNEI. The CDR3 has 12 residues. V was trimmed by 2 bases and J by 2 bases, leaving 3 bases between them. The CDR3 coding sequence is TGTGCCAGCAGTGAAACTCAAGAGACCCAGTACTTC. Encoded protein: CASSETQETQYF.

This clone was seen once. The rearrangement joins TRBV15 to TRBJ1-2; D unclear. The germline gives CDR1 LNHNV, CDR2 YYDKDF (reference sequence). CDR3 size: 12 residues. The V end lost 8 bases, the J end lost 3 bases, and 10 bases lay between the germline ends. CDR3 loop: CATREADYGYTF. In nucleotides, the CDR3 is TGTGCCACCCGGGAGGCGGACTATGGCTACACCTTC.